This is a list of T cell receptor beta chains from one sample in a study of blood T cell repertoires in COVID-19. Using immunoSEQ multiplex PCR, the repertoire was profiled, and TCRdb retains in-frame clones only, with some absent. The sample records some 170,000 clones, 87% being singletons. Sample: peripheral blood. The receptors shown here come from a woman aged 60-75 years who had recovered from COVID-19. Each CDR3 is given with its conserved first and last residue. The order of the fields is V gene, clone size, J gene, D gene, CDR3 DNA, CDR3 protein. A D gene is named only where the DNA matches it firmly. Clone size is given for some rows only: seen once, a few or many times, or a class if the clone is expanded.

V gene: TRBV30; clone size: NA; J gene: TRBJ2-2; D gene: NA; CDR3 DNA: TGTGCCTGGGTGTCCGGGGGTTATGACGGGGAGCTGTTTTTT; CDR3 protein: CAWVSGGYDGELFF
V gene: TRBV29-1; clone size: few; J gene: TRBJ1-2; D gene: NA; CDR3 DNA: TGCAGCGTTGATATCACAGAGACTAACTATGGCTACACCTTC; CDR3 protein: CSVDITETNYGYTF
V gene: TRBV4-1; clone size: NA; J gene: TRBJ2-5; D gene: TRBD2; CDR3 DNA: TGCGCCAGCAGCCAACCGACTAGCGGGGGGCCTACCGGGGGGACCCAGTACTTC; CDR3 protein: CASSQPTSGGPTGGTQYF
V gene: TRBV19; clone size: NA; J gene: TRBJ1-5; D gene: NA; CDR3 DNA: TGTGCCAGTAGTAGGGAGGGGATCTTTCAGCCCCAGCATTTT; CDR3 protein: CASSREGIFQPQHF
V gene: TRBV2; clone size: NA; J gene: TRBJ1-2; D gene: NA; CDR3 DNA: TGTGCCAGCAGTGAAAAGACAGATGCCTATGGCTACACCTTC; CDR3 protein: CASSEKTDAYGYTF
V gene: TRBV24-1; clone size: NA; J gene: TRBJ1-5; D gene: TRBD1; CDR3 DNA: TGTGCCACCAGTGCCGAGGGACAGGGGGCGTTTCAGCCCCAGCATTTT; CDR3 protein: CATSAEGQGAFQPQHF
V gene: TRBV5-4; clone size: NA; J gene: TRBJ2-3; D gene: NA; CDR3 DNA: TGTGCCAGCAGCTTCCTGGAGGCCCGCACAGATACGCAGTATTTT; CDR3 protein: CASSFLEARTDTQYF
V gene: TRBV19; clone size: NA; J gene: TRBJ1-1; D gene: TRBD1; CDR3 DNA: TGTGCCAGTAAATCTTTCGGGACAGCAAACCAGAACACTGAAGCTTTCTTT; CDR3 protein: CASKSFGTANQNTEAFF
V gene: TRBV5-1; clone size: NA; J gene: TRBJ1-1; D gene: NA; CDR3 DNA: TGCGCCAGCAGCCCGGGGGGCAGTCGGGCTGAAGCTTTCTTT; CDR3 protein: CASSPGGSRAEAFF
V gene: TRBV18; clone size: NA; J gene: TRBJ2-3; D gene: NA; CDR3 DNA: TGTGCCAGCTTCCCGGGGAGCACAGATACGCAGTATTTT; CDR3 protein: CASFPGSTDTQYF
V gene: TRBV11-2; clone size: NA; J gene: TRBJ2-4; D gene: TRBD1; CDR3 DNA: TGTGCCAGCGGACAGACAGGGCAAAACATTCAGTACTTC; CDR3 protein: CASGQTGQNIQYF
V gene: TRBV12-3/TRBV12-4; clone size: NA; J gene: TRBJ1-1; D gene: NA; CDR3 DNA: TGTGCCAGCACCCTCGACTATTCTGAAGCTTTCTTT; CDR3 protein: CASTLDYSEAFF
V gene: TRBV2; clone size: NA; J gene: TRBJ2-7; D gene: TRBD1; CDR3 DNA: TGTGCCAGCAGTAAGACGAGTCTCACAGGGGACGAGCAGTACTTC; CDR3 protein: CASSKTSLTGDEQYF
V gene: TRBV5-1; clone size: NA; J gene: TRBJ2-1; D gene: TRBD2; CDR3 DNA: TGCGCCAGCAGCCCAGGTATCTCCAGCGGGGATGAGCAGTTCTTC; CDR3 protein: CASSPGISSGDEQFF
V gene: TRBV5-1; clone size: NA; J gene: TRBJ1-5; D gene: NA; CDR3 DNA: TGCGCCAGCAGAGGTATCCGGGGAGTTAGCAATCAGCCCCAGCATTTT; CDR3 protein: CASRGIRGVSNQPQHF
V gene: TRBV3-1/TRBV3-2; clone size: NA; J gene: TRBJ1-4; D gene: NA; CDR3 DNA: TGTGCCAGCAGCCAAGTGAGTGAAAAACTGTTTTTT; CDR3 protein: CASSQVSEKLFF
V gene: TRBV27; clone size: NA; J gene: TRBJ1-6; D gene: TRBD1; CDR3 DNA: TGTGCCAGCAGGGAGGGACAGGGGACACCCCTCCACTTT; CDR3 protein: CASREGQGTPLHF
V gene: TRBV6-5; clone size: few; J gene: TRBJ2-7; D gene: TRBD2; CDR3 DNA: TGTGCCAGCAGTTACTCTAGCGGGGGGGCCTACGAGCAGTACTTC; CDR3 protein: CASSYSSGGAYEQYF
V gene: TRBV4-1; clone size: NA; J gene: TRBJ2-7; D gene: TRBD1; CDR3 DNA: TGCGCCAGCAGCCCAAACCGGGACAGGGACTACGAGCAGTACTTC; CDR3 protein: CASSPNRDRDYEQYF
V gene: TRBV15; clone size: few; J gene: TRBJ2-3; D gene: NA; CDR3 DNA: TGTGCCACCAGCAGAGAACGCGAGGGAGCGGATACGCAGTATTTT; CDR3 protein: CATSREREGADTQYF
V gene: TRBV18; clone size: NA; J gene: TRBJ1-5; D gene: NA; CDR3 DNA: TGTGCCAGCTCACCATCAGATAGCAATCAGCCCCAGCATTTT; CDR3 protein: CASSPSDSNQPQHF
V gene: TRBV28; clone size: many; J gene: TRBJ1-2; D gene: NA; CDR3 DNA: TGTGCCAGCAGACAGGACAGTGGCTACACCTTC; CDR3 protein: CASRQDSGYTF
V gene: TRBV5-4; clone size: NA; J gene: TRBJ2-3; D gene: TRBD2; CDR3 DNA: TGTGCCAGCAGCCCGCGGGAGGCGGGGGATATTAGCACAGATACGCAGTATTTT; CDR3 protein: CASSPREAGDISTDTQYF
V gene: TRBV2; clone size: NA; J gene: TRBJ2-2; D gene: TRBD1; CDR3 DNA: TGTGCCAGCGGAGGGACAGGGGCCACCGGGGAGCTGTTTTTT; CDR3 protein: CASGGTGATGELFF
V gene: TRBV5-8; clone size: NA; J gene: TRBJ1-3; D gene: NA; CDR3 DNA: TGTGCCAGCAGCGCGATCTTCTCTGGAAACACCATATATTTT; CDR3 protein: CASSAIFSGNTIYF
V gene: TRBV6-2/TRBV6-3; clone size: NA; J gene: TRBJ1-2; D gene: TRBD1; CDR3 DNA: TGTGCCAGCAGCCACAGGGGGCGCGACTACACCTTC; CDR3 protein: CASSHRGRDYTF
V gene: TRBV28; clone size: NA; J gene: TRBJ1-1; D gene: TRBD1; CDR3 DNA: TGTGCCAGCAGGCCCGGGACAGGGAACACTGAAGCTTTCTTT; CDR3 protein: CASRPGTGNTEAFF
V gene: TRBV19; clone size: NA; J gene: TRBJ2-2; D gene: NA; CDR3 DNA: TGTGCCAGTAGTACACAGGGATCCGGGGAGCTGTTTTTT; CDR3 protein: CASSTQGSGELFF
V gene: TRBV5-3; clone size: NA; J gene: TRBJ1-2; D gene: TRBD1; CDR3 DNA: TGTGCCAGAAGCTTGTCGGACAGGGGTGGCTACACCTTC; CDR3 protein: CARSLSDRGGYTF
V gene: TRBV2; clone size: NA; J gene: TRBJ1-5; D gene: TRBD1; CDR3 DNA: TGTGCCAGCAGTGGGGGACAGGGGAATCAGCCCCAGCATTTT; CDR3 protein: CASSGGQGNQPQHF
V gene: TRBV4-1; clone size: once; J gene: TRBJ1-5; D gene: NA; CDR3 DNA: TGCGCCAGCAGCCAAGATGGGGACACCAATCAGCCCCAGCATTTT; CDR3 protein: CASSQDGDTNQPQHF
V gene: TRBV28; clone size: NA; J gene: TRBJ1-1; D gene: NA; CDR3 DNA: TGTGCCAGCAGTTTAAGTGTCGGTGGCACTGAAGCTTTCTTT; CDR3 protein: CASSLSVGGTEAFF
V gene: TRBV6-5; clone size: NA; J gene: TRBJ1-1; D gene: TRBD1; CDR3 DNA: TGTGCCAGCAGCCTAGGGGGCCTTAACACTGAAGCTTTCTTT; CDR3 protein: CASSLGGLNTEAFF
V gene: TRBV29-1; clone size: NA; J gene: TRBJ1-4; D gene: NA; CDR3 DNA: TGCAGCGTCCTACGGTTTTCGGGGGATGAAAAACTGTTTTTT; CDR3 protein: CSVLRFSGDEKLFF
V gene: TRBV7-6; clone size: few; J gene: TRBJ1-6; D gene: NA; CDR3 DNA: TGTGCCAGCAGCTTAGCGCCCAAGGAGGTTTCACCCCTCCACTTT; CDR3 protein: CASSLAPKEVSPLHF
V gene: TRBV11-2; clone size: NA; J gene: TRBJ1-2; D gene: TRBD1; CDR3 DNA: TGTGCCAGCAGCTTAGACCCGACAGGGGGGGGCTACACCTTC; CDR3 protein: CASSLDPTGGGYTF
V gene: TRBV24-1; clone size: NA; J gene: TRBJ2-5; D gene: TRBD2; CDR3 DNA: TGTGCCACCAGTGAGTCCGTAGCGGGGAAAGAGACCCAGTACTTC; CDR3 protein: CATSESVAGKETQYF
V gene: TRBV7-3; clone size: NA; J gene: TRBJ2-7; D gene: TRBD1; CDR3 DNA: TGTGCCAGCAGCTTAGGGACAGCATTGGGCGAGCAGTACTTC; CDR3 protein: CASSLGTALGEQYF
V gene: TRBV7-8; clone size: NA; J gene: TRBJ1-1; D gene: NA; CDR3 DNA: TGTGCCAGCAGCTATACGGTCCAGGTGAACACTGAAGCTTTCTTT; CDR3 protein: CASSYTVQVNTEAFF
V gene: TRBV30; clone size: NA; J gene: TRBJ1-1; D gene: TRBD1; CDR3 DNA: TGTGCCGGCGGGCCGACAGGGGTAGCTTTCTTT; CDR3 protein: CAGGPTGVAFF
V gene: TRBV29-1; clone size: NA; J gene: TRBJ2-7; D gene: TRBD1; CDR3 DNA: TGCAGCGTAACCGGGACAGGGACCTACGAGCAGTACTTC; CDR3 protein: CSVTGTGTYEQYF
V gene: TRBV6-5; clone size: NA; J gene: TRBJ1-5; D gene: TRBD1; CDR3 DNA: TGTGCCAGCACCCAGACAGGGAACAATCAGCCCCAGCATTTT; CDR3 protein: CASTQTGNNQPQHF
V gene: TRBV27; clone size: NA; J gene: TRBJ1-2; D gene: TRBD1; CDR3 DNA: TGTGCCAGCAGTTTATCACAGGGGGATGGCTACACCTTC; CDR3 protein: CASSLSQGDGYTF
V gene: TRBV7-2; clone size: NA; J gene: TRBJ2-1; D gene: TRBD1; CDR3 DNA: TGTGCCAGCAGCGTGACAGGGAGCTCCTACAATGAGCAGTTCTTC; CDR3 protein: CASSVTGSSYNEQFF
V gene: TRBV9; clone size: NA; J gene: TRBJ2-5; D gene: TRBD1; CDR3 DNA: TGTGCCAGCAGCCCGACAGGACAGGGCCGGGAGACCCAGTACTTC; CDR3 protein: CASSPTGQGRETQYF
V gene: TRBV28; clone size: once; J gene: TRBJ2-3; D gene: TRBD2; CDR3 DNA: TGTGCCAGCAGTTCTAGCGGGGGGACAGATACGCAGTATTTT; CDR3 protein: CASSSSGGTDTQYF
V gene: TRBV6-6; clone size: NA; J gene: TRBJ1-2; D gene: TRBD1; CDR3 DNA: TGTGCCAGCAGTTACCAGAACGGACAGGCCTATGGCTACACCTTC; CDR3 protein: CASSYQNGQAYGYTF
V gene: TRBV18; clone size: NA; J gene: TRBJ2-5; D gene: NA; CDR3 DNA: TGTGCCAGCTCACCTTACAGGAGGGGTCAAGAGACCCAGTACTTC; CDR3 protein: CASSPYRRGQETQYF
V gene: TRBV5-1; clone size: NA; J gene: TRBJ1-3; D gene: NA; CDR3 DNA: TGCGCCAGCAGCTTGGACCCAGGGTTGACCCTGTCGAACACCATATATTTT; CDR3 protein: CASSLDPGLTLSNTIYF
V gene: TRBV5-1; clone size: few; J gene: TRBJ2-3; D gene: NA; CDR3 DNA: TGCGCCAGCACGAGGGGGGGTAGCACAGATACGCAGTATTTT; CDR3 protein: CASTRGGSTDTQYF
V gene: TRBV5-4; clone size: NA; J gene: TRBJ2-5; D gene: TRBD2; CDR3 DNA: TGTGCCAGCAGCTCCCCCCCTCTAGCGGGGCAAGAGACCCAGTACTTC; CDR3 protein: CASSSPPLAGQETQYF
V gene: TRBV5-1; clone size: NA; J gene: TRBJ2-3; D gene: TRBD2; CDR3 DNA: TGCGCCAGCAGCTTGGTGGTAGCGGGGGCGGGTGATACGCAGTATTTT; CDR3 protein: CASSLVVAGAGDTQYF
V gene: TRBV5-6; clone size: few; J gene: TRBJ1-2; D gene: TRBD1; CDR3 DNA: TGTGCCAGCAGCTGGGACAGGCGCTCCTATGGCTACACCTTC; CDR3 protein: CASSWDRRSYGYTF
V gene: TRBV5-1; clone size: few; J gene: TRBJ2-3; D gene: TRBD2; CDR3 DNA: TGCGCCAGCAGCTCCCACCCAGCGGGGGACACAGATACGCAGTATTTT; CDR3 protein: CASSSHPAGDTDTQYF